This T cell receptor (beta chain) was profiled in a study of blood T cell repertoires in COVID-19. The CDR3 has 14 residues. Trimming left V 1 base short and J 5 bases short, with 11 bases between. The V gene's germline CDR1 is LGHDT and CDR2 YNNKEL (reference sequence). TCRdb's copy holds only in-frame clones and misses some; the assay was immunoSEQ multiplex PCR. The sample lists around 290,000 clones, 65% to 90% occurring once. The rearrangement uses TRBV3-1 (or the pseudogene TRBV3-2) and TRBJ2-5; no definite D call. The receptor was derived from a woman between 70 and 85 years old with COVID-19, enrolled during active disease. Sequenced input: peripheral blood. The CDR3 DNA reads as TGTGCCAGCAGCCAAGTTCAACCGAGGGAGACCCAGTACTTC. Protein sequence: CASSQVQPRETQYF.